Shown below are 3 T cell receptor beta chains from a single sample sequenced in a study of T-cell reconstitution after alpha-beta-depleted transplantation in children. Using unique molecular identifiers, the investigators prepared the TCRbeta library. A single record per CDR3 protein comes from TCRdb applying MiXCR to the PCR reads. Of 600,000 to 700,000 distinct CDR3 sequences in the sample, approximately 15% were seen once. This material consisted of PBMCs from the stem cell graft donor, taken from the stem cell graft. Receptor source: a human donor who donated a stem cell graft to a child with acute myeloid leukemia.

V gene TRBV4-2 combines with J gene TRBJ2-3; 10 nucleotides match TRBD2. The CDR3 covers 17 residues. V was clipped by 4 bases and J by 1 base; unmatched bases: 8. CDR1 is LGHNA and CDR2 is YNFKEQ in the germline V gene. The CDR3 region has the DNA TGTGCCAGCAGCCCTAGGATCGGACTAGCGGGCACAGATACGCAGTATTTT. This gives the protein CASSPRIGLAGTDTQYF.

This clonotype was detected ten times or more. The V gene is TRBV20-1, the J gene TRBJ2-2; 9 bases fit TRBD2. The germline V gene encodes CDR1 DFQATT and CDR2 SNEGSKA (reference sequence). The CDR3 has 14 residues. With 5 bases clipped from V and 7 bases from J, the junction kept 8 bases outside the gene matches. The CDR3 region is CSAQRGDVVGELFF. The DNA for the CDR3 is TGCAGTGCTCAGCGGGGGGACGTGGTCGGGGAGCTGTTTTTT.

This clonotype occurred many times. This chain joins TRBV20-1 and TRBJ2-1; D unclear. Per germline, CDR1 DFQATT and CDR2 SNEGSKA (reference sequence). This CDR3 comprises 12 residues. V was cut by 4 bases and J by 4 bases, with 8 bases left in between. Written as DNA, the CDR3 is TGCAGTGCTATTGGACCTTACAATGAGCAGTTCTTC. It codes for CSAIGPYNEQFF.